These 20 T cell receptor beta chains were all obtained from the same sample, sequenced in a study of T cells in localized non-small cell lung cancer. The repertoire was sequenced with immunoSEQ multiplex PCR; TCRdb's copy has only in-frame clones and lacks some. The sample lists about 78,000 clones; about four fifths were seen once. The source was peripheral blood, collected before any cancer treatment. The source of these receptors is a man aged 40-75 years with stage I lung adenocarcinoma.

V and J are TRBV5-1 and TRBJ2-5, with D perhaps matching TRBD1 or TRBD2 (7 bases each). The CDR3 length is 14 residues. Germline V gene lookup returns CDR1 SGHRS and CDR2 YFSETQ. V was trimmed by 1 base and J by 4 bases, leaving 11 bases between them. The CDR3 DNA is TGCGCCAGCAGCTTGCGCAGGGGGGGAGAGACCCAGTACTTC. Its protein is CASSLRRGGETQYF.

The CDR3 reads CASSLGASGSLETQYF. CDR3 coding DNA: TGTGCCAGCAGCTTAGGGGCTAGCGGGAGCCTAGAGACCCAGTACTTC. The chain employs TRBV7-8 and TRBJ2-5, with TRBD2 matching over 10 bases. CDR1 is SGHVS and CDR2 is FQNEAQ in the germline V gene. The CDR3 loop spans 16 amino acids. The J segment lost 4 bases and the V segment lost 1 base, leaving 6 bases of the junction unmatched.

In DNA, the CDR3 is TGCGCCAGCAGCTTGGCGGACAATGAGCAGTTCTTC. Protein: CASSLADNEQFF. The chain carries TRBV5-1 and TRBJ2-1; D is ambiguous. Trimming removed 0 bases from V and 5 bases from J, with 3 bases in between. This CDR3 has 12 amino acids. Germline CDR1 SGHRS, CDR2 YFSETQ.

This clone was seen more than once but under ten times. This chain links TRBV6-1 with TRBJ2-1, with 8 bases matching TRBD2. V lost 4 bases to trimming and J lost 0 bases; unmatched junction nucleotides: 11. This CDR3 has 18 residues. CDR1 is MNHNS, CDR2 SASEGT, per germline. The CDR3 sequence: CASSVAGGPISSYNEQFF. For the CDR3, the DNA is TGTGCCAGCAGTGTGGCGGGGGGCCCAATAAGCTCCTACAATGAGCAGTTCTTC.

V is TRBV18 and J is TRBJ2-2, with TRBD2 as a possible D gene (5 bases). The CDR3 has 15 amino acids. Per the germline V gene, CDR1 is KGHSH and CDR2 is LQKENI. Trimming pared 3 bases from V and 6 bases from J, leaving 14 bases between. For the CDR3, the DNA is TGTGCCAGCTCACCGGTGGACTCCCCGGCCGGGGAGCTGTTTTTT. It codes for CASSPVDSPAGELFF.

CDR3 in amino acids: CASSVGRSTGTDSYEQYF. CDR3 nucleotide sequence: TGTGCCAGCAGCGTAGGGAGATCTACCGGGACGGATTCCTACGAGCAGTACTTC. J is TRBJ2-7 and V is TRBV9; D possibly uses TRBD1 or TRBD2 (5 bases each). Trimming shortened V by 0 bases and J by 1 base, and 20 bases separated the two germline ends. Per the germline V gene, CDR1 is SGDLS and CDR2 is YYNGEE. This CDR3 region has 18 residues.

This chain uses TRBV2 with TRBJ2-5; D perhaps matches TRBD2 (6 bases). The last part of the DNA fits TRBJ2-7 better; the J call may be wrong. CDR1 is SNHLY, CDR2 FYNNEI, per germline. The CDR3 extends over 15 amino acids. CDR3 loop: CASSIAVGPPYEQYF. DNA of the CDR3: TGTGCCAGCAGTATAGCGGTAGGTCCCCCCTACGAGCAGTACTTC.

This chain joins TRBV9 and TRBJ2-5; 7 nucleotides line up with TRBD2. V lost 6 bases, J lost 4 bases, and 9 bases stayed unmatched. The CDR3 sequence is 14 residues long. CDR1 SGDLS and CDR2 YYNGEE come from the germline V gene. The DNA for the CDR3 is TGTGCCAGCACCAAGACTAGCCAGGGAGAGACCCAGTACTTC. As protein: CASTKTSQGETQYF.

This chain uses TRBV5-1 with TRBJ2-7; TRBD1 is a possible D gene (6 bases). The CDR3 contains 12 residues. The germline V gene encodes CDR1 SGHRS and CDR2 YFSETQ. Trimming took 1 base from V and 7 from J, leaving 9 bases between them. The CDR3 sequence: CASSLQQGEQYF. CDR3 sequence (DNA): TGCGCCAGCAGCTTGCAACAGGGTGAGCAGTACTTC.

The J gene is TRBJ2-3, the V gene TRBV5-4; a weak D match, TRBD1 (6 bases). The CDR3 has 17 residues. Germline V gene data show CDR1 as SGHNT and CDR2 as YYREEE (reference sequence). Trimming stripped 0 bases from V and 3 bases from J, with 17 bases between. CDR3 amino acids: CASSLGLRGSLTDTQYF. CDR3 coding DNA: TGTGCCAGCAGCTTGGGATTAAGGGGGAGTTTGACAGATACGCAGTATTTT.

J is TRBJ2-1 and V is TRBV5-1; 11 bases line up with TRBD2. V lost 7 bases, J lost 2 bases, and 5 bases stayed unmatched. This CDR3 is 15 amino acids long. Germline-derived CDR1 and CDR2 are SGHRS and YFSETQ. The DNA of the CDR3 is TGCGCCAGCGCCACTAGCGGGGGAACCTACAATGAGCAGTTCTTC. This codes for CASATSGGTYNEQFF.

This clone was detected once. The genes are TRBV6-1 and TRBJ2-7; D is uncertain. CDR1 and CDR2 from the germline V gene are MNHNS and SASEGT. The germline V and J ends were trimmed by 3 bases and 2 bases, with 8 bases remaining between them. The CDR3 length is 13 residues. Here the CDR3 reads CASSEGGAYEQYF. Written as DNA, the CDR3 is TGTGCCAGCAGTGAGGGCGGAGCCTACGAGCAGTACTTC.

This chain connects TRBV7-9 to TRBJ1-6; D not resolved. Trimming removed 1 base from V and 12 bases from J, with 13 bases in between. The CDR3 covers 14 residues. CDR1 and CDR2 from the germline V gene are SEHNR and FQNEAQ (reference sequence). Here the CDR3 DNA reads TGTGCCAGCAGCTTAGTGGGCCAGCGAAAACCCCTCCACTTT. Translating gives CASSLVGQRKPLHF.

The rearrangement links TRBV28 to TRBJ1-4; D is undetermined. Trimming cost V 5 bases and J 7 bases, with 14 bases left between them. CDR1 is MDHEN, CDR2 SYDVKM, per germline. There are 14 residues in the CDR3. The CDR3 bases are TGTGCCAGCAGTCCATTAGCCCAACTTGAAAAACTGTTTTTT. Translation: CASSPLAQLEKLFF.

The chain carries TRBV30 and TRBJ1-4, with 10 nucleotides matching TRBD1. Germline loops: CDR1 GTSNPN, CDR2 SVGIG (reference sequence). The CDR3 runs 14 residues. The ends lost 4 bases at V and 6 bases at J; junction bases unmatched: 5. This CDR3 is CAWNGQGDDEKLFF. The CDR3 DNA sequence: TGTGCCTGGAACGGACAGGGGGACGATGAAAAACTGTTTTTT.

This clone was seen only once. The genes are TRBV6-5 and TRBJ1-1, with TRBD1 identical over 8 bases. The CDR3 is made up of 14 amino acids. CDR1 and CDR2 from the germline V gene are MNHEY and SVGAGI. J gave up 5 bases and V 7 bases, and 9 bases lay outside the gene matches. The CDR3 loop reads CASISDRAGTEAFF. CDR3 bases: TGTGCCAGCATTTCGGACAGGGCGGGTACTGAAGCTTTCTTT.

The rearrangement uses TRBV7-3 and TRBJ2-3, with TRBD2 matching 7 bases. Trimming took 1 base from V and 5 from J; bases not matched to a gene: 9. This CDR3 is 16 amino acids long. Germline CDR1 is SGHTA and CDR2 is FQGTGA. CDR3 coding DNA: TGTGCCAGCAGCTTAATCTCCCCGGGAGGCCGAGATACGCAGTATTTT. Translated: CASSLISPGGRDTQYF.

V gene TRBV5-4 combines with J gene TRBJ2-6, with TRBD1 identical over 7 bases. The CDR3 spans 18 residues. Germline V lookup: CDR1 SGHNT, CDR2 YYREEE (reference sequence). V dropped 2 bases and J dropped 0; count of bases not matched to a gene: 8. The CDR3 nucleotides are TGTGCCAGCAGCTTACAGGGGAGCCTCTCCTCTGGGGCCAACGTCCTGACTTTC. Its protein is CASSLQGSLSSGANVLTF.

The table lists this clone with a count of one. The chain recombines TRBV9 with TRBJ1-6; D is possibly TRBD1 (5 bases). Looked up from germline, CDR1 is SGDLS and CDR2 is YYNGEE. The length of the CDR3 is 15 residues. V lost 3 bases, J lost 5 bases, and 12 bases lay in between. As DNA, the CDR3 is TGTGCCAGCAGCGGCATAGGGGAGGATAATTCACCCCTCCACTTT. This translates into CASSGIGEDNSPLHF.

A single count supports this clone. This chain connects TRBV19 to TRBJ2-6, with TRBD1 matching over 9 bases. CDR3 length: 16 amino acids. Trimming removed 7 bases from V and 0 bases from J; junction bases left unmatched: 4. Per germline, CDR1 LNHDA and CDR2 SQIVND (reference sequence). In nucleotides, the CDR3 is TGTGCCAGTACCGGGACAGGGCGCTCTGGGGCCAACGTCCTGACTTTC. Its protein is CASTGTGRSGANVLTF.